The T cell receptor beta chain described here comes from a study of T cells expressing NK-cell markers. Study overall: The TCR beta repertoires originated in sorted CD3+CD56+NKG2C+, CD3+CD56+NKG2C- and CD3+CD56-NKG2C+ T cells. Seven sequenced donors out of eight were HCMV-seropositive, one seronegative.

Study-wide points: The CD3+CD56-NKG2C+ fraction of a few donors was likewise dominated by these clonotypes. For about 6 donors, the dominant NKG2C+ clonotypes made up 1.0-7.0% of their CD8+ T cells.

TCRdb re-called the 5' RACE reads, yielding one record per CDR3 amino acid sequence without DNA. Its listing shows 300,000 to 500,000 distinct CDR3 sequences. Points on this clonotype: Its matching antigen is unknown.

Germline loops: CDR1 SGHRS, CDR2 YFSETQ. The CDR3 is 15 residues long. The chain couples TRBV5-1 to TRBJ2-1. The source is a woman in her fifties or sixties in good health. The sequencing sample was made of blood T cells: a sorted CD56 or NKG2C T cell subset, CD4+ or CD8+ T cells, or bulk PBMC T cells (not recorded which). Here the CDR3 reads CASSLDGTLDNEQFF.